The source of this TCR beta chain is a study of PD-1 blockade in classical Hodgkin lymphoma. The study's findings and limits: Patients newly diagnosed and complete responders had comparable baseline diversity.

All patients relapsed after autologous stem cell transplantation, and brentuximab vedotin exposure varied. The CDR3 loop spans 14 amino acids. Per the germline V gene, CDR1 is SEHNR and CDR2 is FQNEAQ (reference sequence). V lost 7 bases, J lost 5 bases, and 14 bases lay in between. In the case of this clone: Its antigen remains unidentified.

TCRdb's table, derived via immunoSEQ multiplex PCR, lists solely in-frame clones and lacks some. The profile covers about 28,000 clones, with less than 85% appearing a single time and about 20% taken by the ten largest. The J gene is TRBJ1-4, the V gene TRBV7-9; D gene unclear. The sequencing here drew on peripheral blood mononuclear cells (PBMCs), taken before the second cycle of nivolumab. This TCR was sampled from a human donor with classical Hodgkin lymphoma. In nucleotides, the CDR3 is TGTGCCAGCACCGTGGGAGTACGAAATGAAAAACTGTTTTTT. This codes for CASTVGVRNEKLFF.